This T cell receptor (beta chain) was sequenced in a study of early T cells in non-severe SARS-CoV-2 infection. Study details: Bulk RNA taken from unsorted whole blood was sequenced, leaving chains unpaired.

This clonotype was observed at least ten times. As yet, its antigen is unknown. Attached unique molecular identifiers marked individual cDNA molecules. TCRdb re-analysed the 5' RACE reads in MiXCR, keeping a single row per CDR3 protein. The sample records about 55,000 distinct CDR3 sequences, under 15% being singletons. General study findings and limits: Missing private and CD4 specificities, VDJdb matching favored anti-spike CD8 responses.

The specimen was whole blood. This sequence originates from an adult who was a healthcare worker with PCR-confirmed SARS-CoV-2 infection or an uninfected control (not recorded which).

The CDR3 DNA sequence: TGTGCCAGCAGCTTAGCGAGGGGGCACCCTGAAGCTTTCTTT. Residues: CASSLARGHPEAFF. V usage is TRBV7-8 and J usage is TRBJ1-1; the match to TRBD1 covers 7 bases. V dropped 0 bases and J dropped 6; count of bases not matched to a gene: 4. The length of the CDR3 is 14 residues. The germline gives CDR1 SGHVS, CDR2 FQNEAQ.